This TCR beta chain appears in the sequencing data of a study of control samples from healthy donors and cancer patients. V lost 2 bases and J 2 bases, leaving 10 bases between the germline ends. The CDR3 is 14 residues long. Germline CDR1 KGHSH, CDR2 LQKENI. TCRdb's table, derived via immunoSEQ multiplex PCR, lists solely in-frame clones and lacks some. The table has 17,000 or so clones, 70% to 90% seen once. The sequence derives from a man in his 60s with head and neck cancer. Sample: PBMCs. The gene calls are TRBV18 and TRBJ2-7, with no clear D. The CDR3 loop reads CASSPATNPYEQYF. CDR3 nucleotide sequence: TGTGCCAGCTCACCAGCGACAAATCCCTACGAGCAGTACTTC.